The present T cell receptor beta chain was sequenced within a study of blood T cell repertoires in COVID-19. Study-level information: Samples taken during acute and convalescent COVID-19 were collected in the United States, Italy and Spain. Sources were T cells, B-cell-depleted T cells, or PBMCs; the material itself was cDNA or gDNA.

CDR1 and CDR2 from the germline V gene are LGHDT and YNNKEL (reference sequence). V lost 1 base and J lost 7; bases outside the gene matches: 5. The length of the CDR3 is 14 residues. Seattle enrolled patients during active infection and tracked them longitudinally. Methods used by the authors: Scientists estimated how many nucleated cells there were by amplifying reference gene primers. Sequenced by immunoSEQ multiplex PCR; TCRdb stores in-frame clones only, minus some. V and J calls and clone size come straight from that table; D and trimming were deduced from the DNA. The table records hundreds of thousands of clones, less than 90% of them present only once.

Sequenced input: peripheral blood. The sequence derives from a woman in her 70s with COVID-19, enrolled during active disease. The chain recombines TRBV3-1 (or the pseudogene TRBV3-2) with TRBJ2-3; 7 bases line up with TRBD1. The CDR3: CASSQGTGQNTQYF. The CDR3 region has the DNA TGTGCCAGCAGCCAAGGAACGGGACAGAATACGCAGTATTTT.